This record looks at one TCR beta chain sequence and its context. Repertoires were generated with immunoSEQ multiplex PCR, while TCRdb's copy carries only in-frame clones and drops some. Of 110,000 or so clones in the sample, nearly 90% were seen once. CDR3 length: 14 amino acids. Germline V gives CDR1 SEHNR, CDR2 FQNEAQ (reference sequence). V was clipped by 3 bases and J by 2 bases, with 11 bases between them. This entry is derived from a study of T cell responses to AZD1222 COVID-19 vaccine. The TCR comes from an adult in good health. Sequencing used peripheral blood, obtained on day 0 of AZD1222 vaccination. The chain joins TRBV7-9 to TRBJ2-7; D is possibly TRBD1 or TRBD2 (5 bases each). CDR3 sequence: CASSFVGAAYEQYF. DNA of the CDR3: TGTGCCAGCAGCTTCGTCGGGGCCGCCTACGAGCAGTACTTC.